Described below is a single TCR beta chain sequence and its context. This clonotype was recorded at least ten times. Its antigen is still unknown. No much larger clonotype is one base removed from it; base qualities were not supplied. The source of the sample is a study of molecular identifiers for immune sequencing clone quantification (dated by TCRdb to the late 2010s). The study in broad terms: For a replicate experiment, RNA from about 21,000 or 97,000 naive CD8 T cells was divided into five aliquots, of which four were sequenced. This methods study used CD8 T cells to benchmark TCR RNA copy counting and molecular-identifier clustering-based TCR repertoire sequencing (MIDCIRS). Paper-wide results and their limitations: The sizes of highly expanded clones could end up underestimated when identical TCR molecules share a barcode. Modeling estimated about three recovered TCR RNA copies per cell, compared with approximately 9.5 by digital PCR, which implies approximately 30% capture efficiency. When barcode sub-clustering was left out, chimeric consensus sequences inflated TCR diversity, with chimeras reaching as high as 47%. In CMV-specific effector cells, clones with more than 20 RNA copies accounted for over 97% of molecules, whereas in naive cells such clones accounted for under 1%. Even against a background of approximately 1 million naive CD8 T cells, spiked-in Jurkat TCR RNA amounting to a single cell's worth was reported to be detectable. Spiked-in Jurkat TCR RNA (approximately 9 copies' worth), which is not part of the donor repertoire, was contained in the naive libraries.

Libraries of naive CD8 T cells were generated from about 21,000 to 970,000 sorted cells, with 10%, 30% or 50% of the purified RNA used. Naive CD8 T cells, defined as CD8+CD4-CCR7+CD45RA+, were FACS-sorted into RLT Plus buffer on a BD FACSAria II. Detection sensitivity was tested by spiking Jurkat RNA equal to about eleven TCR copies' worth into samples containing 20,000-1,000,000 naive CD8 T cells. Enrichment of CD8 T cells was done with RosetteSep CD8+ T Cell Enrichment Cocktail plus Ficoll-Paque, and ACK red cell lysis came afterward. The CDR3 covers 13 residues, taking in both the cysteine and the phenylalanine. The CDR3 DNA has 39 bases and is translated from base 1. V is pared back by 7 bases and J by 3 bases, with 12 bases lying between the germline termini. For CDR1 and CDR2, the germline V gene lists ENHRY and SYGVKD. Library construction relied on PCR. TCRdb names NextSeq 500 as the instrument used. Bulk TCR libraries were made following a previously described method, with the TCR primers given in Table S5. Total RNA was purified with the Qiagen AllPrep DNA/RNA kit. Before analysis, reads from multiple sequencing runs of the same library were pooled. Per the authors' processing: Reads were retained only if their TCR constant sequence matched exactly, and those retained reads were trimmed to 150 nt and grouped according to their 12-nt molecular barcodes. Within each barcode group, reads were sub-clustered at a 15% Levenshtein threshold, and quality-weighted consensus sequences were built per RNA molecule. Non-functional sequences were discarded, and so were lower-count sequences lying one edit away from another sequence. On the basis of fitting two negative binomial distributions, barcode sub-clusters with fewer than 20% of the maximum read count were discarded. TCRdb reworked the public reads: Q25 trimming with fastp, MiXCR clone assembly, productive beta chains retained. Duplicate CDR3 protein sequences are folded into a single record with the most common DNA and genes. For this entry, the V and J calls and clone size follow TCRdb and not the study's own pipeline. This sample is represented by nearly 650,000 distinct CDR3 sequences; about 25% of them were singletons. The top ten constitute about 0.84% of the sample.

This chain joins TRBV10-3 to TRBJ2-5; the D segment could be TRBD1, given 6 matching bases. The sequenced sample consisted of naive CD8+ T cells from blood, with Jurkat cell RNA spiked in. The intended sense of this specimen's cell subset or site label: FACS-sorted CD8+CD4-CCR7+CD45RA+ naive T cells. The receptor was derived from a human donor in good health. Some libraries in this study had Jurkat cell RNA spiked in. The CDR3 region reads CAIKVAGEETQYF. The DNA reads TGTGCCATCAAGGTGGCAGGGGAAGAGACCCAGTACTTC.